This TCR beta chain was sequenced for a study of shared clonotypes between healthy human individuals. Study results and caveats: It was only blood that was sampled, and tissue repertoires likely differ. Rarefaction analysis demonstrated incomplete sorted-subset sequencing notwithstanding large depth.

How the authors handled the data: Owing to the provision of junction-only sequences devoid of quality scores by immunoSEQ, filtering differed. Some clones are missing from TCRdb's copy, which holds only in-frame ones; the method was immunoSEQ multiplex PCR. The DNA was the basis for D and trimming; V, J and clone size are from that table. The sample yields about 1,900,000 clones, around 96% seen once. V lost 0 bases to trimming and J lost 0 bases, with 18 bases between them. The CDR3 is 17 amino acids. CDR1 and CDR2 from the germline V gene are SQVTM and ANQGSEA. This clone was recorded once. Its specificity is not known. CD45RO-negative, CCR7-positively selected cells formed the naive CD8 fraction, excluding terminally differentiated effector memory CD45RA+ cells.

This clonotype originated in a man aged 18 to 29 in good health. Material: naive CD8+ T cells sorted from blood. The gene calls are TRBV29-1 and TRBJ2-7; D is possibly TRBD1 or TRBD2 (5 bases each). This chain's CDR3 is CSVEDQGQGVSSYEQYF. The CDR3 bases are TGCAGCGTTGAAGATCAAGGGCAGGGAGTGAGCTCCTACGAGCAGTACTTC.